This TCR beta chain was sequenced in a study of T cells in Graves' hyperthyroidism and ophthalmopathy. Researchers amplified the TCR beta CDR3 regions from RNA transcripts. A first-round RT-PCR of the TCR CDR3 used the HTBI primer set. TCRdb processed the multiplex PCR reads anew with MiXCR; each CDR3 protein has one entry. The sample consists of 600,000 to 650,000 distinct CDR3 sequences, under 25% of them appearing once. This clonotype was counted at least ten times. Sequenced sample: blood. This clonotype was obtained from a man aged 25-45 years with Graves' ophthalmopathy.

CDR3 DNA sequence: TGTGCCAGCAACCTTAGGGAGAACACTGAAGCTTTCTTT. This sequence encodes CASNLRENTEAFF. The J gene is TRBJ1-1, the V gene TRBV12-3 or TRBV12-4; D is unresolved. The CDR3 length is 13 residues. The V end lost 7 bases, the J end lost 1 base, and 10 bases lay between the germline ends.